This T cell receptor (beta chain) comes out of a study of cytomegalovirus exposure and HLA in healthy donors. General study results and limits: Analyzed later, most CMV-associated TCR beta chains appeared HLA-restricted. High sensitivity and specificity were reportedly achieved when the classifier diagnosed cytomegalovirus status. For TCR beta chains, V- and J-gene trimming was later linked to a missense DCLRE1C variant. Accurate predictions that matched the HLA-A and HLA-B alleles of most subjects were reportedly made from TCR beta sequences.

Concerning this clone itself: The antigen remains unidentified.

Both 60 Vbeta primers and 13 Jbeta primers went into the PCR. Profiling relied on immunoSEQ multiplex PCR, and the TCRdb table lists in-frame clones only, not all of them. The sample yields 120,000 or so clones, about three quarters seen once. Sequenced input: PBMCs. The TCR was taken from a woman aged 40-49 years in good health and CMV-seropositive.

Written as DNA, the CDR3 is TGTGCCAGCAGCACCCGACTAGCGTCCTACAATGAGCAGTTCTTC. Encoded protein: CASSTRLASYNEQFF. This chain joins TRBV9 and TRBJ2-1; TRBD2 agrees at 8 bases. The CDR3 extends over 15 amino acids. Germline CDR1 SGDLS, CDR2 YYNGEE. The V segment lost 4 bases and the J segment 1 base; nucleotides outside the gene matches: 4.